The 28 T cell receptor beta chains below all came from one sample that was sequenced in a study of T cells in Graves' hyperthyroidism and ophthalmopathy (dated by TCRdb to 2018 to 2020). Receptor amplification or capture employed multiplex PCR. The data were produced on an Illumina HiSeq 2000. Amplification of TCR beta CDR3 regions was carried out from RNA transcripts. For the first round of RT-PCR on the TCR CDR3, the HTBI primer set was used together with the Qiagen OneStep RT-PCR kit. TCRdb trimmed public reads at Q25 via fastp, called clones via MiXCR and kept in-frame beta chains. Rows are unified per CDR3 protein, each entry keeping the most common DNA and genes. Recorded for this sample are hundreds of thousands of distinct CDR3 sequences; roughly a fifth of them occurred a single time. Approximately 37% of the sample belongs to the ten largest clones. What was sequenced was blood. These receptors were collected from a man aged 50 or older with Graves' ophthalmopathy.

This clonotype occurred many times. Here the CDR3 reads CSAKRDRGFSETQYF. The CDR3 region has the DNA TGCAGTGCTAAACGGGACAGGGGATTTTCGGAGACCCAGTACTTC. The V call is TRBV20-1, the J call TRBJ2-5; TRBD1 matches 10 bases. V dropped 4 bases and J dropped 5; count of bases not matched to a gene: 10. The CDR3 covers 15 residues. Per the germline V gene, CDR1 is DFQATT and CDR2 is SNEGSKA (reference sequence).

The sample holds many counts of this clonotype. CDR3 nucleotides: TGTGCCAGCAGTTACGGGAATAGCGGGACCTCGAGCACAGATACGCAGTATTTT. It is translated as CASSYGNSGTSSTDTQYF. The chain employs TRBV6-1 and TRBJ2-3; 8 bases line up with TRBD2. V lost 5 bases to trimming and J lost 0 bases; unmatched junction nucleotides: 13. The CDR3 sequence is 18 residues long. The V gene's germline CDR1 is MNHNS and CDR2 SASEGT.

This clonotype was seen many times. As DNA, the CDR3 is TGTGCCAGCAGGGGGGAGGTCCTCACAGATACGCAGTATTTT. Translated, it gives CASRGEVLTDTQYF. The V and J genes are TRBV2 and TRBJ2-3, with D maybe TRBD2 (6 bases). Per germline, CDR1 SNHLY and CDR2 FYNNEI. V shed 6 bases and J shed 2 bases, with 12 bases lying between them. The CDR3 is 14 amino acids.

This clonotype was found many times. This chain links TRBV10-3 with TRBJ1-5; 7 nucleotides agree with TRBD1. The CDR3 is made up of 18 amino acids. The germline CDR1 and CDR2 sequences are ENHRY and SYGVKD. V shed 2 bases and J 2 bases; nucleotides not matched to a gene: 12. The CDR3: CAISEGLGRTGGNQPQHF. The CDR3 nucleotides read TGTGCCATCAGTGAGGGCCTTGGGCGGACAGGAGGCAATCAGCCCCAGCATTTT.

This chain links TRBV19 with TRBJ2-1; 12 nucleotides align to TRBD2. The CDR3 covers 17 residues. Germline V gene sequence: CDR1 LNHDA, CDR2 SQIVND (reference sequence). The J segment lost 5 bases and the V segment lost 11 bases, leaving 16 bases of the junction unmatched. The CDR3 loop reads CAAGGQGLAGVDNEQFF. CDR3 bases: TGTGCCGCCGGAGGACAGGGACTAGCGGGCGTCGACAATGAGCAGTTCTTC. The whole variable domain, filled in from reference TRBV19 and TRBJ2-1, reads DGGITQSPKYLFRKEGQNVTLSCEQNLNHDAMYWYRQDPGQGLRLIYYSQIVNDFQKGDIAEGYSVSREKKESFPLTVTSAQKNPTAFYLCAAGGQGLAGVDNEQFFGPGTRLTVL.

This clonotype was counted at least ten times. This chain links TRBV11-2 with TRBJ2-5, with 7 nucleotides matching TRBD1. The J segment lost 2 bases and the V segment lost 5 bases, leaving 5 bases of the junction unmatched. Germline loops: CDR1 SGHAT, CDR2 FQNNGV. This CDR3 spans 14 amino acids. The CDR3 is CASSPRGLQETQYF. For the CDR3, the DNA is TGTGCCAGCAGCCCTAGGGGGCTGCAAGAGACCCAGTACTTC.

This clonotype was recorded once. V usage is TRBV11-3 and J usage is TRBJ1-1; D remains unclear. Germline CDR1 is SGHNT and CDR2 is YENEEA. There are 13 residues in the CDR3. Trimming removed 8 bases at V and 3 bases at J, with 13 bases between. As DNA, the CDR3 is TGTGCCAGCGCTAGACGGTCGGACACTGAAGCTTTCTTT. It translates to CASARRSDTEAFF.

The sample holds a few counts of this clonotype. This chain links TRBV29-1 with TRBJ2-7; 12 positions match TRBD2. Germline trimming cut 5 bases from V and 5 bases from J; bases unmatched to any gene: 7. CDR1 SQVTM and CDR2 ANQGSEA come from the germline V gene. CDR3 length equals 14 residues. The DNA for the CDR3 is TGCAGCGTTTCCCTAGCGGGAGGGCCGGACGAGCAGTACTTC. Residues: CSVSLAGGPDEQYF.

This clonotype was picked up many times. The chain couples TRBV7-8 to TRBJ2-7; D is perhaps TRBD2 (5 bases). Germline V gene data show CDR1 as SGHVS and CDR2 as FQNEAQ. Trimming cost V 4 bases and J 4 bases, with 8 bases left between them. The CDR3 runs to 12 residues. CDR3 coding DNA: TGTGCCAGCAGCTGGGAGCAGTACGAGCAGTACTTC. Translation: CASSWEQYEQYF.

This clonotype occurred a few times. The genes are TRBV3-1 and TRBJ2-1, with D hard to call. V lost 4 bases to trimming and J lost 0 bases, with 13 bases between them. Germline assignment: CDR1 LGHDT and CDR2 YNNKEL (reference sequence). CDR3 length: 16 residues. This CDR3 is CASSPSTGLSYNEQFF. The CDR3 DNA is TGTGCCAGCAGCCCAAGCACGGGCCTCTCCTACAATGAGCAGTTCTTC.

This clonotype was detected many times. The chain uses TRBV6-1 and TRBJ2-5; 14 nucleotides line up with TRBD2. The germline V gene has CDR1 MNHNS and CDR2 SASEGT. V dropped 0 bases and J dropped 3; count of bases not matched to a gene: 9. The CDR3 has 19 amino acids. CDR3 sequence: CASSEARFGTSGRKETQYF. The CDR3 coding sequence is TGTGCCAGCAGTGAAGCACGTTTTGGGACTAGCGGGAGAAAAGAGACCCAGTACTTC.

This clonotype has only a few counts. V usage is TRBV3-1 and J usage is TRBJ2-6; D is unclear. Germline lookup yields CDR1 LGHDT and CDR2 YNNKEL (reference sequence). Deletions cut 0 bases from V and 0 bases from J, with 9 bases between. The CDR3 spans 17 residues. The CDR3 bases are TGTGCCAGCAGCCAAGATCAGGCCGCCTCTGGGGCCAACGTCCTGACTTTC. Encoded protein: CASSQDQAASGANVLTF.

This clonotype was recorded many times. The genes are TRBV20-1 and TRBJ2-5, with D perhaps TRBD1 (5 bases). V dropped 3 bases and J dropped 1 base, with 15 bases sitting between them. The length of the CDR3 is 15 residues. The V gene's germline CDR1 is DFQATT and CDR2 SNEGSKA (reference sequence). CDR3 bases: TGCAGTGCTAGTTGGCAGGGCAAGGGCCAAGAGACCCAGTACTTC. Its translation is CSASWQGKGQETQYF.

The chain carries TRBV2 and TRBJ2-2; 9 nucleotides match TRBD1. CDR3 size: 13 residues. Germline V gene data show CDR1 as SNHLY and CDR2 as FYNNEI. V shed 11 bases, J shed 7 bases, and the junction held 8 bases outside the gene matches. CDR3 DNA sequence: TGTGCCGCCCGGGACAGGGAGGACGGGGAGCTGTTTTTT. Translating gives CAARDREDGELFF.

This clonotype came up a few times. The chain uses TRBV19 and TRBJ2-7, with TRBD1 as a possible D gene (5 bases). The CDR3 sequence is 14 residues long. The ends were cut back, 6 bases at V and 2 bases at J, with 14 bases in the middle. Germline V lookup: CDR1 LNHDA, CDR2 SQIVND (reference sequence). Here the CDR3 reads CASSPQVRTYEQYF. DNA of the CDR3: TGTGCCAGTAGCCCACAGGTACGGACCTACGAGCAGTACTTC.

The chain is built from TRBV15 and TRBJ2-1, with a tentative D call TRBD2 (6 bases). Between the trimmed V and J ends, which lost 0 bases and 2 bases, there was a span of 14 bases. Germline assignment: CDR1 LNHNV and CDR2 YYDKDF (reference sequence). The CDR3 totals 17 residues. The CDR3 region is CATSRDLGTGPYNEQFF. CDR3 bases: TGTGCCACCAGCAGAGATCTCGGGACTGGACCCTACAATGAGCAGTTCTTC.

The rearrangement uses TRBV7-3 and TRBJ2-2, with D maybe TRBD1 (5 bases). V lost 5 bases and J 2 bases, leaving 12 bases between the germline ends. Germline CDR1 and CDR2: SGHTA and FQGTGA. The CDR3 spans 15 residues. Written as DNA, the CDR3 is TGTGCCAGCAGCCCCAATGGGGCTAACACCGGGGAGCTGTTTTTT. This translates into CASSPNGANTGELFF.

On this clonotype itself: The germline gene is not matched at one end of the junction; a read error may be the cause. The J gene is TRBJ1-5, the V gene TRBV20-1; TRBD1 matches at 10 bases. The CDR3 loop spans 16 amino acids. Germline-derived CDR1 and CDR2 are DFQATT and SNEGSKA (reference sequence). Written as DNA, the CDR3 is TGCAGTGCCGGCCTATTGGGACAGGGGAGCAATCAGCTCCAGCATTTT. It encodes CSAGLLGQGSNQLQHF.

This clonotype was picked up many times. The chain employs TRBV6-5 and TRBJ2-7; 8 positions match TRBD2. The germline gives CDR1 MNHEY, CDR2 SVGAGI. This CDR3 has 16 residues. Unmatched junction bases numbered 10, after V lost 3 bases and J lost 3 bases. The CDR3 here is CASSYERGLAGYEQYF. The DNA of the CDR3 is TGTGCCAGCAGTTATGAACGAGGGCTAGCGGGCTACGAGCAGTACTTC.

The genes are TRBV7-2 and TRBJ2-7, with 9 bases aligning to TRBD2. This CDR3 spans 15 amino acids. The V and J ends lost 2 bases and 7 bases, in that order; junction bases with no gene match: 9. The germline gives CDR1 SGHTA, CDR2 FQGNSA. For the CDR3, the DNA is TGTGCCAGCAGCTTAAGTACAGGGCTAGCGGGAGAGCAGTACTTC. Protein sequence: CASSLSTGLAGEQYF.

This clonotype was seen at least ten times. This chain's CDR3 is CSAPPGGRGDTQYF. As DNA, the CDR3 is TGCAGTGCTCCCCCTGGCGGGAGGGGAGATACGCAGTATTTT. The chain is built from TRBV20-1 and TRBJ2-3, with TRBD2 identical over 9 bases. In germline, CDR1 is DFQATT, CDR2 SNEGSKA (reference sequence). The CDR3 totals 14 residues. V lost 5 bases and J lost 5; bases outside the gene matches: 8.

This clonotype has just a few counts. This chain joins TRBV5-1 and TRBJ1-6; 7 bases map to TRBD1. Germline V gives CDR1 SGHRS, CDR2 YFSETQ. This CDR3 comprises 15 residues. The V gene end was trimmed by 4 bases and the J gene end by 7 bases; junction bases not matched to a gene: 8. CDR3: CASSPVQGLNSPLHF. The DNA for the CDR3 is TGCGCCAGCAGCCCGGTACAGGGGTTAAATTCACCCCTCCACTTT.

This clonotype was observed at least ten times. This chain uses TRBV30 with TRBJ2-7; TRBD2 matches at 8 bases. The CDR3 length is 16 residues. Germline lookup yields CDR1 GTSNPN and CDR2 SVGIG (reference sequence). V gave up 2 bases and J gave up 2 bases; unmatched junction bases: 11. Here the CDR3 DNA reads TGTGCCTGGAGTCCCAGAGTAGCGGGAAATCCCTACGAGCAGTACTTC. Translated, it gives CAWSPRVAGNPYEQYF.

This clonotype was counted ten times or more. The rearrangement links TRBV7-9 to TRBJ1-1; the D gene is possibly TRBD1 (6 bases). The CDR3 covers 14 residues. The V and J ends lost 6 bases and 3 bases respectively, with 14 bases between them. In germline, CDR1 is SEHNR, CDR2 FQNEAQ (reference sequence). The CDR3 reads CASSLDRLYTEAFF. CDR3 sequence (DNA): TGTGCCAGCAGTCTAGACAGGCTTTACACTGAAGCTTTCTTT. The full variable domain, its missing parts supplied by reference TRBV7-9 and TRBJ1-1, is DTGVSQNPRHKITKRGQNVTFRCDPISEHNRLYWYRQTLGQGPEFLTYFQNEAQLEKSRLLSDRFSAERPKGSFSTLEIQRTEQGDSAMYLCASSLDRLYTEAFFGQGTRLTVV.

The chain links TRBV20-1 to TRBJ2-5; tentative D call: TRBD2 (6 bases). V dropped 5 bases and J dropped 1 base, with 14 bases sitting between them. The CDR3 is 14 amino acids. Germline assignment: CDR1 DFQATT and CDR2 SNEGSKA (reference sequence). Written as DNA, the CDR3 is TGCAGTGCTCTCCTGGGCGGGGTCCAAGAGACCCAGTACTTC. Encoded protein: CSALLGGVQETQYF.

This clonotype was counted between two and nine times. This chain connects TRBV29-1 to TRBJ1-2; perhaps TRBD1 as D (6 bases). The CDR3 loop spans 13 amino acids. V was clipped by 4 bases and J by 4 bases, with 13 bases between them. Germline V gene lookup returns CDR1 SQVTM and CDR2 ANQGSEA. In DNA form, the CDR3 reads TGCAGCGTTGTATATGGAGGGGGCTATGGCTACACCTTC. The encoded protein is CSVVYGGGYGYTF.

Many counts were recorded for this clonotype. This chain links TRBV7-2 with TRBJ2-5; D call uncertain. Deletions cut 1 base from V and 4 bases from J, with 10 bases between. The CDR3 contains 14 residues. Germline assignment: CDR1 SGHTA and CDR2 FQGNSA. CDR3 region: CASSLGARRETQYF. The CDR3 DNA sequence: TGTGCCAGCAGCTTAGGGGCCCGGCGAGAGACCCAGTACTTC.

The chain has TRBV20-1 and TRBJ2-5; D not certain. V was clipped by 2 bases and J by 1 base, with 11 bases between them. Germline-derived CDR1 and CDR2 are DFQATT and SNEGSKA (reference sequence). The CDR3 spans 14 residues. CDR3 sequence (DNA): TGCAGTGCTAGATACGGTTTGGCCCAAGAGACCCAGTACTTC. The encoded protein is CSARYGLAQETQYF.